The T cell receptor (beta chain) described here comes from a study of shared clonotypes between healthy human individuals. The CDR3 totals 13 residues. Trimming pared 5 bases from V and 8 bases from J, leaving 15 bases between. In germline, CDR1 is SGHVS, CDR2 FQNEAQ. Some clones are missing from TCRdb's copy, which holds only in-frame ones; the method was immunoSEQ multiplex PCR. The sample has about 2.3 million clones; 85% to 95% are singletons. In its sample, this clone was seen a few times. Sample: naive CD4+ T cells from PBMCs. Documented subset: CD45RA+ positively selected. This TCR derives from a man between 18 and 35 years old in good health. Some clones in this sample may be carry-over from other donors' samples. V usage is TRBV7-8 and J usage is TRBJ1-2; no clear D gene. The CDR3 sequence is CASSVGQARGYTF. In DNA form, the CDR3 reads TGTGCCAGCAGCGTCGGGCAAGCGCGCGGCTACACCTTC.